Each of the 21 T cell receptor beta chains below was sequenced from the same sample in a study of OX40 agonist ivuxolimab in advanced cancers. Profiling relied on immunoSEQ multiplex PCR, and the TCRdb table lists in-frame clones only, not all of them. The sample contains approximately 52,000 clones, 82% of which appear only once. The sequences come from CD4+ or CD8+ T cells sorted from blood, collected in a trial of the OX40 agonist ivuxolimab. Every receptor here comes from an adult with an advanced solid tumor such as melanoma, head and neck, liver or kidney cancer.

The genes are TRBV19 and TRBJ1-1; 8 nucleotides agree with TRBD1. The trim removed 4 bases at V and 6 bases at J, leaving 7 bases unmatched. Germline assignment: CDR1 LNHDA and CDR2 SQIVND (reference sequence). The length of the CDR3 is 14 residues. For the CDR3, the DNA is TGTGCCAGTAGTACGCTTCCACAGGGGGCTGAAGCTTTCTTT. It yields the protein CASSTLPQGAEAFF.

The J gene is TRBJ1-1, the V gene TRBV5-6, with TRBD1 identical over 9 bases. The J segment lost 0 bases and the V segment lost 4 bases, leaving 7 bases of the junction unmatched. The CDR3 spans 16 residues. CDR1 and CDR2 from the germline V gene are SGHDT and YYEEEE. Written as DNA, the CDR3 is TGTGCCAGCAGCCTAGTAGACAGGGGGTTGAACACTGAAGCTTTCTTT. This encodes CASSLVDRGLNTEAFF.

This clone showed up just a few times. V gene TRBV6-5 combines with J gene TRBJ1-1, with D maybe TRBD1 (6 bases). The ends were cut back, 6 bases at V and 1 base at J, with 15 bases in the middle. The length of the CDR3 is 15 residues. The germline gives CDR1 MNHEY, CDR2 SVGAGI. The CDR3 DNA reads as TGTGCCAGCAGCTCGGGACACTCGGCGAACACTGAAGCTTTCTTT. This sequence encodes CASSSGHSANTEAFF.

This rearrangement joins TRBV10-2 to TRBJ1-1; D perhaps matches TRBD1 (6 bases). Germline V gives CDR1 WSHSY, CDR2 SAAADI. V gave up 3 bases and J gave up 4 bases, with 15 bases separating them. The CDR3 totals 15 residues. The CDR3 protein is CASSDTGSLGTEAFF. CDR3 in DNA: TGCGCCAGCAGTGACACAGGGAGCTTGGGCACTGAAGCTTTCTTT.

The chain uses TRBV11-3 and TRBJ1-1; no reliable D call. CDR1 and CDR2 (germline): SGHNT, YENEEA. The CDR3 covers 14 residues. Trimming took 3 bases from V and 6 from J, leaving 14 bases between them. Here the CDR3 DNA reads TGTGCCAGCAGCTTGAGTACCGGGGAAGCTGAAGCTTTCTTT. This gives the protein CASSLSTGEAEAFF.

This sequence joins TRBV27 and TRBJ2-5; D perhaps matches TRBD2 (7 bases). The CDR3 is 16 amino acids. The germline V and J ends were trimmed by 7 bases and 5 bases, with 23 bases remaining between them. CDR1 and CDR2 (germline): MNHEY, SMNVEV (reference sequence). CDR3 DNA: TGTGCCAGCATTCAGGGGTTGCTAGCGGAAGGGGAGACCCAGTACTTC. It codes for CASIQGLLAEGETQYF.

This rearrangement joins TRBV7-2 to TRBJ1-3; D unresolved. The V gene's germline CDR1 is SGHTA and CDR2 FQGNSA. V was cut by 3 bases and J by 0 bases, with 6 bases left in between. The CDR3 has 14 amino acids. CDR3 region: CASSFATSGNTIYF. CDR3 in DNA: TGTGCCAGCAGCTTCGCTACCTCTGGAAACACCATATATTTT.

V is TRBV27 and J is TRBJ2-7; weak D call: TRBD2 (7 bases). Trimming left V 6 bases short and J 0 bases short, with 15 bases between. This CDR3 region has 15 residues. Germline V CDR1 and CDR2: MNHEY, SMNVEV (reference sequence). The CDR3 coding sequence is TGTGCCAGCAGGGGAGGGGGAGGAAGCTCCTACGAGCAGTACTTC. Translating it yields CASRGGGGSSYEQYF.

The gene calls are TRBV28 and TRBJ1-4; 10 bases align to TRBD1. The germline V gene encodes CDR1 MDHEN and CDR2 SYDVKM. The CDR3 sequence is 14 residues long. The V segment lost 6 bases and the J segment 8 bases; nucleotides outside the gene matches: 6. CDR3 DNA sequence: TGTGCCAGCAGGGGACAGGGGAGTAACGAAAAACTGTTTTTT. It specifies CASRGQGSNEKLFF. The full variable domain, completed using reference TRBV28 and TRBJ1-4, is DVKVTQSSRYLVKRTGEKVFLECVQDMDHENMFWYRQDPGLGLRLIYFSYDVKMKEKGDIPEGYSVSREKKERFSLILESASTNQTSMYLCASRGQGSNEKLFFGSGTQLSVL.

The chain links TRBV6-5 to TRBJ1-2; 8 bases fit TRBD1. This CDR3 contains 15 residues. V was pared by 2 bases and J by 4 bases, with 6 bases of the junction left unmatched. Germline V gene lookup returns CDR1 MNHEY and CDR2 SVGAGI. The CDR3 DNA is TGTGCCAGCAGTTACAACAGGGGGTTCGGCTATGGCTACACCTTC. This gives the protein CASSYNRGFGYGYTF.

V gene TRBV7-8 combines with J gene TRBJ2-7; 7 bases agree with TRBD1. Trimming cost V 3 bases and J 0 bases; bases outside gene matches: 2. The CDR3 totals 14 residues. Per the germline V gene, CDR1 is SGHVS and CDR2 is FQNEAQ. CDR3 nucleotides: TGTGCCAGCAGCTTTGACAGGGTCTCCTACGAGCAGTACTTC. This encodes CASSFDRVSYEQYF.

The V gene is TRBV5-1, the J gene TRBJ2-3; 8 positions match TRBD1. This CDR3 has 15 amino acids. From germline, CDR1 is SGHRS and CDR2 YFSETQ. V was clipped by 4 bases and J by 1 base; unmatched bases: 5. This chain's CDR3 is CASSQQGDGTDTQYF. The CDR3 coding sequence is TGCGCCAGCAGCCAACAGGGGGACGGCACAGATACGCAGTATTTT.

The V and J genes are TRBV4-2 and TRBJ2-1; possibly TRBD2 for D (6 bases). Germline V gene data show CDR1 as LGHNA and CDR2 as YNFKEQ. The CDR3 is made up of 20 amino acids. V was clipped by 1 base and J by 5 bases, with 27 bases between them. The CDR3 reads CASSQVSSGAYQSGHNEQFF. CDR3 nucleotides: TGTGCCAGCAGCCAAGTATCATCGGGAGCGTACCAGTCCGGGCACAATGAGCAGTTCTTC.

This clone was recorded a few times. CDR3 DNA: TGTGCCAGCAGCGTACGGTCTAGCGGGGGGGCCAGGGCAGATACGCAGTATTTT. Its translation: CASSVRSSGGARADTQYF. The chain links TRBV9 to TRBJ2-3; 12 bases are a match to TRBD2. This CDR3 is built from 18 residues. Losses at the gene ends were 1 base for V and 4 bases for J; bases not matched to a gene: 10. CDR1 is SGDLS and CDR2 is YYNGEE in the germline V gene.

This clone has only a few counts. The chain has TRBV9 and TRBJ1-4; tentative D call: TRBD1 (6 bases). Germline V gene data show CDR1 as SGDLS and CDR2 as YYNGEE. The CDR3 totals 15 residues. V lost 7 bases, J lost 7 bases, and 20 bases lay in between. The CDR3 is CASSFSGQKGEKLFF. The CDR3 DNA is TGTGCCAGCTCCTTTTCGGGACAAAAAGGTGAAAAACTGTTTTTT.

Only one count was recorded for this clone. The chain recombines TRBV7-3 with TRBJ1-4, with D possibly TRBD1 on 6 matching bases. V shed 1 base and J shed 3 bases, with 9 bases lying between them. This CDR3 contains 15 residues. From germline, CDR1 is SGHTA and CDR2 FQGTGA. CDR3 bases: TGTGCCAGCAGCTTAATCGGGGGGCCTAATGAAAAACTGTTTTTT. Protein sequence: CASSLIGGPNEKLFF. The whole variable domain, remainder taken from reference TRBV7-3 and TRBJ1-4, is GAGVSQTPSNKVTEKGKYVELRCDPISGHTALYWYRQSLGQGPEFLIYFQGTGAADDSGLPNDRFFAVRPEGSVSTLKIQRTERGDSAVYLCASSLIGGPNEKLFFGSGTQLSVL.

This clone was seen a single time. This sequence joins TRBV11-1 and TRBJ2-2; D tentatively fits TRBD1 or TRBD2 (5 bases each). This CDR3 has 17 amino acids. V lost 5 bases and J lost 3, with 19 bases in between. Looked up from germline, CDR1 is SGHAT and CDR2 is FQDESV (reference sequence). The CDR3 nucleotides read TGTGCCAGCAGCCCAGTTGGCTGGTGGGGGTACACCGGGGAGCTGTTTTTT. Protein sequence: CASSPVGWWGYTGELFF. The full variable domain, completed using reference TRBV11-1 and TRBJ2-2, is EAEVAQSPRYKITEKSQAVAFWCDPISGHATLYWYRQILGQGPELLVQFQDESVVDDSQLPKDRFSAERLKGVDSTLKIQPAELGDSAMYLCASSPVGWWGYTGELFFGEGSRLTVL.

The chain carries TRBV5-6 and TRBJ1-6; TRBD1 matches at 7 bases. Looked up from germline, CDR1 is SGHDT and CDR2 is YYEEEE. This CDR3 is built from 14 residues. The trim removed 4 bases at V and 9 bases at J, leaving 7 bases unmatched. The CDR3 DNA reads TGTGCCAGCAGCCCGGGACAGCGGGGTTCACCCCTCCACTTT. Translating it yields CASSPGQRGSPLHF.

The chain carries TRBV2 and TRBJ2-3; weak D call: TRBD1 (6 bases). V shed 6 bases and J shed 0 bases, with 10 bases lying between them. Germline values: CDR1 SNHLY, CDR2 FYNNEI. The CDR3 has 14 residues. The DNA for the CDR3 is TGTGCCAGCAGGGGGGACACTAGCACAGATACGCAGTATTTT. This sequence encodes CASRGDTSTDTQYF.

CDR3 bases: TGTGCCTGGAGTGTGGGTCCCGGGACAGGGCTAGGCGAGCAGTTCTTC. As protein: CAWSVGPGTGLGEQFF. V gene TRBV30 combines with J gene TRBJ2-1; 9 positions agree with TRBD1. The germline V gene encodes CDR1 GTSNPN and CDR2 SVGIG (reference sequence). The CDR3 extends over 16 amino acids. Germline trimming cut 0 bases from V and 10 bases from J; bases unmatched to any gene: 13. The variable domain in full, completed from reference TRBV30 and TRBJ2-1, reads SQTIHQWPATLVQPVGSPLSLECTVEGTSNPNLYWYRQAAGRGLQLLFYSVGIGQISSEVPQNLSASRPQDRQFILSSKKLLLSDSGFYLCAWSVGPGTGLGEQFFGPGTRLTVL.

The V and J genes are TRBV28 and TRBJ2-6; D gene uncertain. Trimming removed 10 bases from V and 0 bases from J, with 13 bases in between. Germline-derived CDR1 and CDR2 are MDHEN and SYDVKM. The CDR3 sequence is 15 residues long. In DNA, the CDR3 is TGTGCCATACAAAATGGTGGCTCTGGGGCCAACGTCCTGACTTTC. Translated, it gives CAIQNGGSGANVLTF.